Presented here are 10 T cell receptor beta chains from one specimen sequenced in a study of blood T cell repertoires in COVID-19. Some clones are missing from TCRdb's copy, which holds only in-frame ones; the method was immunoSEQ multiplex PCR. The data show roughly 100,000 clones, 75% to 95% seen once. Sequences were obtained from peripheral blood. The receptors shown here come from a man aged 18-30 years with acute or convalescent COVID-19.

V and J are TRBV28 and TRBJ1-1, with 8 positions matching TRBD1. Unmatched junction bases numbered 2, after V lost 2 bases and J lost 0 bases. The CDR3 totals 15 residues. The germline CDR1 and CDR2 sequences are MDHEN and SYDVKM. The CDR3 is CASSLGQGLNTEAFF. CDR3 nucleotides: TGTGCCAGCAGTTTAGGACAGGGCCTGAACACTGAAGCTTTCTTT.

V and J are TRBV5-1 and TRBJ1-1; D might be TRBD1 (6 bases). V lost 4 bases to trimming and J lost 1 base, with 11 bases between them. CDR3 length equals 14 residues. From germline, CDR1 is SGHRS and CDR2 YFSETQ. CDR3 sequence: CASSPDRPNTEAFF. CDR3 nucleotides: TGCGCCAGCAGCCCAGACAGGCCGAACACTGAAGCTTTCTTT.

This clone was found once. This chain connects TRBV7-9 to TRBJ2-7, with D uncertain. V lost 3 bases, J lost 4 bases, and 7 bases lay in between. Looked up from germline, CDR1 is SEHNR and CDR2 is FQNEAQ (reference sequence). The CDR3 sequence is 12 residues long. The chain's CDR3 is CASSFTEYEQYF. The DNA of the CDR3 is TGTGCCAGCAGCTTTACGGAGTACGAGCAGTACTTC. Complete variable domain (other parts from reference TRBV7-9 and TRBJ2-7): DTGVSQNPRHKITKRGQNVTFRCDPISEHNRLYWYRQTLGQGPEFLTYFQNEAQLEKSRLLSDRFSAERPKGSFSTLEIQRTEQGDSAMYLCASSFTEYEQYFGPGTRLTVT.

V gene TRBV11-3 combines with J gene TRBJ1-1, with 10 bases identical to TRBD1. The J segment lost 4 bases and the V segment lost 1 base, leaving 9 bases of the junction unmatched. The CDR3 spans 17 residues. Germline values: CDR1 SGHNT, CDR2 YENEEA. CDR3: CASSLGQGGQGGTEAFF. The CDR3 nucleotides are TGTGCCAGCAGCTTAGGACAGGGAGGACAGGGGGGCACTGAAGCTTTCTTT.

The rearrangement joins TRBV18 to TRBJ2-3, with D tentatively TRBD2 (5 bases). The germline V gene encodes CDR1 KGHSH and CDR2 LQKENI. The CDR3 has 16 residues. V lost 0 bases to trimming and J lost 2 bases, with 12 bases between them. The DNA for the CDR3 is TGTGCCAGCTCACCACCGAATCTAGCCCTCACAGATACGCAGTATTTT. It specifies CASSPPNLALTDTQYF.

This CDR3 reads CASSAERSFEQYF. DNA of the CDR3: TGTGCCAGCTCGGCGGAGAGGAGCTTCGAGCAGTACTTC. V gene TRBV7-8 combines with J gene TRBJ2-7; no clear D. CDR3 size: 13 residues. Germline CDR1 is SGHVS and CDR2 is FQNEAQ. V shed 8 bases and J shed 6 bases, with 17 bases lying between them.

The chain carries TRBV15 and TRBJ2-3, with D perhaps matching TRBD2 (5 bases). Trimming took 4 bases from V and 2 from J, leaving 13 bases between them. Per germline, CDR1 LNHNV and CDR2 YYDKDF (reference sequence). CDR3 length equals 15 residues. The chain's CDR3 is CATSTGSEHTDTQYF. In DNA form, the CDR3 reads TGTGCCACCAGCACGGGTAGCGAGCACACAGATACGCAGTATTTT. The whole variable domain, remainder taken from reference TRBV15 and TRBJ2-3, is DAMVIQNPRYQVTQFGKPVTLSCSQTLNHNVMYWYQQKSSQAPKLLFHYYDKDFNNEADTPDNFQSRRPNTSFCFLDIRSPGLGDTAMYLCATSTGSEHTDTQYFGPGTRLTVL.

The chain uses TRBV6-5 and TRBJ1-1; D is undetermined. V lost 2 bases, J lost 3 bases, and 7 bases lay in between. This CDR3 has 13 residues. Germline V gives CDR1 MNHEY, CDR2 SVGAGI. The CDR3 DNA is TGTGCCAGCAGTTACATCCAGGACACTGAAGCTTTCTTT. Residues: CASSYIQDTEAFF.

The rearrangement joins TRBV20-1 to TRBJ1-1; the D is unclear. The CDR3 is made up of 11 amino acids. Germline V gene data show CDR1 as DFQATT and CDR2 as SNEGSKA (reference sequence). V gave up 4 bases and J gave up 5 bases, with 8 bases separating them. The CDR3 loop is CSATRGTEAFF. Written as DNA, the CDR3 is TGCAGTGCTACTAGAGGGACTGAAGCTTTCTTT.

The CDR3 spells CASSSLPSTEAFF. CDR3 sequence (DNA): TGTGCCAGCAGTTCGCTCCCGAGCACTGAAGCTTTCTTT. The V call is TRBV12-3 or TRBV12-4, the J call TRBJ1-1; D unclear. This CDR3 comprises 13 residues. V was pared by 4 bases and J by 4 bases, with 10 bases between.